These 9 T cell receptor beta chains originate from one sample sequenced in a study of regulatory T cells in long-lasting Graves disease. Stated time point: newly diagnosed GD, antithyroid drugs for less than 3 months. RNA from PBMCs was the source of the TCR library. Arm-PCR of CDR3 regions and iRepertoire HTBI primers were used to build TCR beta libraries. TCRdb re-analysed the multiplex PCR reads in MiXCR, keeping a single row per CDR3 protein. The sample has hundreds of thousands of distinct CDR3 sequences, around 15% seen once; the top ten hold approximately 12%. The same data also went into a second study, on T cells in Graves' hyperthyroidism and ophthalmopathy.

The input for sequencing was peripheral blood mononuclear cells (PBMCs), taken at new diagnosis, from a patient treated with antithyroid drugs. These receptors all stem from a man aged 18-30 years with Graves disease.

This clonotype was counted only a few times. V gene TRBV25-1 combines with J gene TRBJ2-7; 9 bases agree with TRBD2. Germline V CDR1 and CDR2: MGHDK, SYGVNS. With 4 bases clipped from V and 6 bases from J, the junction kept 10 bases outside the gene matches. The CDR3 consists of 15 residues. The DNA for the CDR3 is TGTGCCAGCAGTGGTATAGCGGGAGTCGGGGGCGAGCAGTACTTC. This translates into CASSGIAGVGGEQYF.

In its sample, this clonotype was seen many times. This chain uses TRBV28 with TRBJ1-1; D is ambiguous. Germline V gene sequence: CDR1 MDHEN, CDR2 SYDVKM. The length of the CDR3 is 14 residues. Trimming left V 6 bases short and J 5 bases short, with 16 bases between. The CDR3 protein is CASSRGPRPTEAFF. The DNA for the CDR3 is TGTGCCAGCAGCCGAGGACCTCGGCCTACTGAAGCTTTCTTT.

This clonotype has only a few counts. The chain recombines TRBV4-1 with TRBJ2-3, with D perhaps matching TRBD2 (5 bases). CDR1 MGHRA and CDR2 YSYEKL come from the germline V gene. This CDR3 is 15 amino acids long. V lost 4 bases and J lost 0, with 11 bases in between. CDR3 in amino acids: CASSPIARSTDTQYF. The CDR3 DNA follows: TGCGCCAGCAGCCCTATAGCGAGGAGCACAGATACGCAGTATTTT.

This clonotype turned up a few times. This rearrangement joins TRBV20-1 to TRBJ1-2; D is uncertain. The CDR3 has 13 amino acids. Germline V gene sequence: CDR1 DFQATT, CDR2 SNEGSKA (reference sequence). The V and J ends lost 3 bases and 5 bases respectively, with 13 bases between them. CDR3 bases: TGCAGTGCTAGTGTTAGGAAGGAGTATGGCTACACCTTC. Translation gives CSASVRKEYGYTF.

The rearrangement links TRBV19 to TRBJ2-3; TRBD2 agrees at 7 bases. Germline V CDR1 and CDR2: LNHDA, SQIVND (reference sequence). The CDR3 sequence is 15 residues long. Losses at the gene ends were 4 bases for V and 4 bases for J; bases not matched to a gene: 8. This CDR3 reads CASSTGGRAADTQYF. In DNA, the CDR3 is TGTGCCAGTAGTACTGGCGGGAGAGCAGCAGATACGCAGTATTTT.

This clonotype turned up a few times. The rearrangement joins TRBV18 to TRBJ1-2; 9 bases fit TRBD1. J gave up 0 bases and V 4 bases, and 6 bases lay outside the gene matches. The germline V gene has CDR1 KGHSH and CDR2 LQKENI. The CDR3 has 16 amino acids. This CDR3 reads CASSRGTGRPNYGYTF. CDR3 DNA sequence: TGTGCCAGCTCACGAGGGACAGGGAGGCCTAACTATGGCTACACCTTC.

This clonotype was recorded a few times. V and J are TRBV7-9 and TRBJ2-7, with 9 nucleotides matching TRBD2. Germline assignment: CDR1 SEHNR and CDR2 FQNEAQ (reference sequence). Trimming at V came to 0 bases and at J to 2 bases, leaving 2 bases not matched to a gene. CDR3 length equals 15 residues. CDR3 amino acids: CASSLASGGPYEQYF. CDR3 DNA: TGTGCCAGCAGCTTAGCTAGCGGGGGACCCTACGAGCAGTACTTC.

The J gene is TRBJ2-1, the V gene TRBV7-9; D may match TRBD1 or TRBD2 (5 bases each). The germline V gene encodes CDR1 SEHNR and CDR2 FQNEAQ (reference sequence). CDR3 size: 14 residues. V lost 1 base and J lost 6, with 10 bases in between. CDR3 coding DNA: TGTGCCAGCAGCTTAGGGGGACGGACCAATGAGCAGTTCTTC. This sequence encodes CASSLGGRTNEQFF.

This chain uses TRBV9 with TRBJ2-3; no firm D call. V shed 0 bases and J shed 5 bases, with 4 bases lying between them. The CDR3 sequence is 12 residues long. Germline V gene lookup returns CDR1 SGDLS and CDR2 YYNGEE. CDR3 in amino acids: CASSVVEDTQYF. The CDR3 DNA reads TGTGCCAGCAGCGTAGTTGAAGATACGCAGTATTTT.